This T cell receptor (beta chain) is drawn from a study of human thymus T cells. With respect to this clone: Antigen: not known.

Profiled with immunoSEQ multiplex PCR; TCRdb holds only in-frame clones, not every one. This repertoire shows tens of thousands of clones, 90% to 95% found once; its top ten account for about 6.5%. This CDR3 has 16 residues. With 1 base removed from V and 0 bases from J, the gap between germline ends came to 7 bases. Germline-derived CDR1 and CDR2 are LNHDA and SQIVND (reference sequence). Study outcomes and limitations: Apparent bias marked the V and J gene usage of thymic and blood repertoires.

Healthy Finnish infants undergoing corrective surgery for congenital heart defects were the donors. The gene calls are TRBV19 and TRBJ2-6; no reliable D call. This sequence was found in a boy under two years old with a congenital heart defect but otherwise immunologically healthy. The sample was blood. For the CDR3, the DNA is TGTGCCAGTAGTATAGGCACAAACTCTGGGGCCAACGTCCTGACTTTC. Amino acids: CASSIGTNSGANVLTF. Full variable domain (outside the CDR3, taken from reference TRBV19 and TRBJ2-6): DGGITQSPKYLFRKEGQNVTLSCEQNLNHDAMYWYRQDPGQGLRLIYYSQIVNDFQKGDIAEGYSVSREKKESFPLTVTSAQKNPTAFYLCASSIGTNSGANVLTFGAGSRLTVL.